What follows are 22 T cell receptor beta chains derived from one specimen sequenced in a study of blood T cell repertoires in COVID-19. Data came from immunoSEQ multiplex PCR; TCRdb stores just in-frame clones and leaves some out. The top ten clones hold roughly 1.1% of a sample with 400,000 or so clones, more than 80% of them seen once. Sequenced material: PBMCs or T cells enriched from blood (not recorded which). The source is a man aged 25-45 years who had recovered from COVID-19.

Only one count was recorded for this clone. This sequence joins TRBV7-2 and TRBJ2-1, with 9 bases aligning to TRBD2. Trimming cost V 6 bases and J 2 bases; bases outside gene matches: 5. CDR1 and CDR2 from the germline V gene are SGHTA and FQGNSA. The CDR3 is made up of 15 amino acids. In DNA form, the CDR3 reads TGTGCCAGCAGATTAATAGCGGGAGCCTACAATGAGCAGTTCTTC. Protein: CASRLIAGAYNEQFF.

CDR3 bases: TGTGCCAGCAGAACTACAGGAGAGGTTGCTGAAGCTTTCTTT. It codes for CASRTTGEVAEAFF. V gene TRBV7-9 combines with J gene TRBJ1-1; D might be TRBD1 (5 bases). CDR3 length: 14 amino acids. Deletions cut 6 bases from V and 6 bases from J, with 17 bases between. Germline-derived CDR1 and CDR2 are SEHNR and FQNEAQ (reference sequence).

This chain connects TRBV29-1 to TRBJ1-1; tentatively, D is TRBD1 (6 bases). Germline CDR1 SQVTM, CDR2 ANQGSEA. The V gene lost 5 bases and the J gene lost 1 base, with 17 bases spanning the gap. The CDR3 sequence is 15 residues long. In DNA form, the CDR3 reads TGCAGCGTTTTAGGGCAGGGGTATGGGAACACTGAAGCTTTCTTT. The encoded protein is CSVLGQGYGNTEAFF.

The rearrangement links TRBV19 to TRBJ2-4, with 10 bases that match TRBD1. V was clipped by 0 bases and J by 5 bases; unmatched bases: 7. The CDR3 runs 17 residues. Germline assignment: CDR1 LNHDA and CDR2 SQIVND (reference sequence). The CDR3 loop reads CASSIDGRGQGQNIQYF. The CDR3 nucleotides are TGTGCCAGTAGTATAGATGGTCGGGGACAGGGGCAAAACATTCAGTACTTC.

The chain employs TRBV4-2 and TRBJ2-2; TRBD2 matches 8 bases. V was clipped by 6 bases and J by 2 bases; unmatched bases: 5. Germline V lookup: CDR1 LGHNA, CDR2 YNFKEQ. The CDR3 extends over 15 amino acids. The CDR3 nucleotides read TGTGCCAGCAGTCGGACTAGCTTTAACACCGGGGAGCTGTTTTTT. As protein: CASSRTSFNTGELFF.

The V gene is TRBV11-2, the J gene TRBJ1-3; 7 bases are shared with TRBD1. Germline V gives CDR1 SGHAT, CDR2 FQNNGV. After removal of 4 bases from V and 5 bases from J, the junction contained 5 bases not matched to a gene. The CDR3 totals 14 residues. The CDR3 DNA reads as TGTGCCAGCAGCTCCGTGACAGGGAGAAACACCATATATTTT. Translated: CASSSVTGRNTIYF.

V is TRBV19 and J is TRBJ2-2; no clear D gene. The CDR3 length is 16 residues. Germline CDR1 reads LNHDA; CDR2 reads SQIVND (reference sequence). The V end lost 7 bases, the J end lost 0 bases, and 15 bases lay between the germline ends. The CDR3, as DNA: TGTGCCAGTACCAAAGCTCCCCCCTCGAACACCGGGGAGCTGTTTTTT. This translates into CASTKAPPSNTGELFF.

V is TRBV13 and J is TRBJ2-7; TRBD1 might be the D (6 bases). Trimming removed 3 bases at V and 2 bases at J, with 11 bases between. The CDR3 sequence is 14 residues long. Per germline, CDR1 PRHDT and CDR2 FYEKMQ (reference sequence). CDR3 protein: CASSLRGGAYEQYF. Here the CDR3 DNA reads TGTGCCAGCAGCTTGAGAGGGGGAGCCTACGAGCAGTACTTC.

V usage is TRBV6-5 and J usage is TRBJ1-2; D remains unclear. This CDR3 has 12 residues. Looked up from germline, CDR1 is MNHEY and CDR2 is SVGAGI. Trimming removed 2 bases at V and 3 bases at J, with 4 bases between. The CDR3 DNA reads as TGTGCCAGCAGTTACCGGGACTATGGCTACACCTTC. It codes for CASSYRDYGYTF.

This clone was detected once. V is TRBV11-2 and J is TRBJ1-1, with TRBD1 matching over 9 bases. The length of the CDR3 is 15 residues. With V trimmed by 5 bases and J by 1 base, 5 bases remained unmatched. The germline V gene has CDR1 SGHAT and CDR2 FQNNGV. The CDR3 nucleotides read TGTGCCAGCAGCCCGGGACAGGGCGCGAACACTGAAGCTTTCTTT. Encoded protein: CASSPGQGANTEAFF.

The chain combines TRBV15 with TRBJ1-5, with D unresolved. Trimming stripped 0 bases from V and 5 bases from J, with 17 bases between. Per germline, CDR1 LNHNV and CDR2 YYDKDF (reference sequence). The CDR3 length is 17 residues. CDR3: CATSRDDSAGDYQPQHF. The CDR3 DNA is TGTGCCACCAGCAGAGATGACTCAGCGGGAGATTATCAGCCCCAGCATTTT.

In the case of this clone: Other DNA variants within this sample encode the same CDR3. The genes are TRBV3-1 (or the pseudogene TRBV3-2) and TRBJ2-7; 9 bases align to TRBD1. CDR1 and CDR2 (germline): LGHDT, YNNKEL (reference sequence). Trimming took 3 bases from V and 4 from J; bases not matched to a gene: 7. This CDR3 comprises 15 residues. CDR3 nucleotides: TGTGCCAGCAGCCAGGGACCGGGACAGGGTTACGAGCAGTACTTC. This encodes CASSQGPGQGYEQYF.

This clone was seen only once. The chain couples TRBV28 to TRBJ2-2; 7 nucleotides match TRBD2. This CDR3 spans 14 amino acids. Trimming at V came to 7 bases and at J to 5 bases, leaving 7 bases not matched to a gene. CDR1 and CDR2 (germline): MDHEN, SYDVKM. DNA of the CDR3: TGTGCCAGCACGGGGCGGGAGCGTACCGGGGAGCTGTTTTTT. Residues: CASTGRERTGELFF.

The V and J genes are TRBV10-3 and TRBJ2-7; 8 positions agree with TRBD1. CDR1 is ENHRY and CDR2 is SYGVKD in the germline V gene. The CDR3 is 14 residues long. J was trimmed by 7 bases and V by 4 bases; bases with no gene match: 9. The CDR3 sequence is CAISGGTGEGEQYF. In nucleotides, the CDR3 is TGTGCCATCAGTGGAGGGACAGGTGAGGGGGAGCAGTACTTC.

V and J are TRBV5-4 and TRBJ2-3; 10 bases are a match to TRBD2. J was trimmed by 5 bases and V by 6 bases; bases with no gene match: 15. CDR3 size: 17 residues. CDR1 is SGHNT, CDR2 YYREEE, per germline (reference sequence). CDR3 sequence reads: CASTLERSSGRVDTQYF. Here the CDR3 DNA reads TGTGCCAGCACCCTGGAGCGGTCTAGCGGGAGAGTAGATACGCAGTATTTT.

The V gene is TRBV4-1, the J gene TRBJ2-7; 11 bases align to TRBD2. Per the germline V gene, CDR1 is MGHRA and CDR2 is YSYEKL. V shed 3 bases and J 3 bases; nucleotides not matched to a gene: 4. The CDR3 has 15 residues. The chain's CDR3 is CASSQTSGAIYEQYF. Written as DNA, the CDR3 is TGCGCCAGCAGCCAGACTAGCGGGGCAATCTACGAGCAGTACTTC.

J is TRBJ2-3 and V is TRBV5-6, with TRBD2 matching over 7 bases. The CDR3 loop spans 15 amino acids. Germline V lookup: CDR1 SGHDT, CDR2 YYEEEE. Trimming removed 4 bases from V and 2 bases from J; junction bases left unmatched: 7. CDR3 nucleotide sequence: TGTGCCAGCAGCCCGGGAGGAGCGTTCACAGATACGCAGTATTTT. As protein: CASSPGGAFTDTQYF.

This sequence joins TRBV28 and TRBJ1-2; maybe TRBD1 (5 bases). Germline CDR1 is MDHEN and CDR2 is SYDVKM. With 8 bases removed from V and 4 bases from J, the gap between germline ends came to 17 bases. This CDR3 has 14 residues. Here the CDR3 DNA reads TGTGCCAGCCTTTCGGGGGGGACGGGCTATGGCTACACCTTC. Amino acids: CASLSGGTGYGYTF.

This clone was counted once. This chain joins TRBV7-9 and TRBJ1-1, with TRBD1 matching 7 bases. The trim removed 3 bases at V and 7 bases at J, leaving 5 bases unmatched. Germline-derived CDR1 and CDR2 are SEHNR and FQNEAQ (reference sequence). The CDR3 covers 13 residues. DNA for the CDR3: TGTGCCAGCAGCTTTAAGGGGGCCGGTGAAGCTTTCTTT. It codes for CASSFKGAGEAFF.

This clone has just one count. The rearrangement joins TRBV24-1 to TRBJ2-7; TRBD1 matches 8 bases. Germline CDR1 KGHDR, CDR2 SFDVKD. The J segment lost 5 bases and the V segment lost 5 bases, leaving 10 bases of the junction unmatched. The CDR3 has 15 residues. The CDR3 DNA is TGTGCCACCAGTGCCCCCTCCTTGACAGGGGACGAGCAGTACTTC. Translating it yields CATSAPSLTGDEQYF.

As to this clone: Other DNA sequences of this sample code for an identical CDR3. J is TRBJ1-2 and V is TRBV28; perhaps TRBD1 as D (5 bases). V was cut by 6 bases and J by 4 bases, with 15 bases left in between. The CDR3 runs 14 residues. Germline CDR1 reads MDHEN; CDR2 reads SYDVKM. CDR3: CASSWGTGSYGYTF. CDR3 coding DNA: TGTGCCAGCAGCTGGGGCACAGGATCCTATGGCTACACCTTC.

The CDR3: CSASRTGPLGETQYF. CDR3 bases: TGCAGTGCTAGTAGGACAGGACCACTGGGAGAGACCCAGTACTTC. This sequence joins TRBV20-1 and TRBJ2-5; TRBD1 matches 7 bases. The V segment lost 3 bases and the J segment 4 bases; nucleotides outside the gene matches: 11. The CDR3 consists of 15 residues. Germline V gene sequence: CDR1 DFQATT, CDR2 SNEGSKA (reference sequence).